A single sample is the source of the 4 T cell receptor beta chains below, sequenced in a study of beta chain features in type 1 diabetes. Every bit of the isolated RNA underwent reverse transcription, so sequencing read expressed TCRB transcripts. Generated by immunoSEQ multiplex PCR, the TCRdb table keeps only in-frame clones and is missing some. Of roughly 160,000 clones listed, about 9% are singletons. The antigens for these receptors are not known. Study-wide findings and caveats: In every one of the four CD4+ subsets, TCRB CDR3s were moderately but significantly shorter in Type 1 diabetes patients.

Sequencing was done on a sample of central memory CD4+ T cells from blood. These receptors all stem from a woman between 18 and 29 years old with type 1 diabetes.

The chain links TRBV4-3 to TRBJ1-2; D unclear. Germline-derived CDR1 and CDR2 are LGHNA and YSLEER. The CDR3 runs 15 residues. V lost 0 bases and J 4 bases, leaving 12 bases between the germline ends. CDR3 sequence reads: CASSQDLYEAYGYTF. For the CDR3, the DNA is TGCGCCAGCAGCCAAGATCTTTACGAAGCCTATGGCTACACCTTC.

This clone was found a few times. The chain carries TRBV5-1 and TRBJ1-3, with D uncertain. This CDR3 is built from 14 residues. Germline values: CDR1 SGHRS, CDR2 YFSETQ. V gave up 4 bases and J gave up 2 bases, with 10 bases separating them. The CDR3 DNA reads TGCGCCAGCAGCGAGGGAAGGGCTGGAAACACCATATATTTT. This gives the protein CASSEGRAGNTIYF.

CDR3 nucleotides: TGTGCCAGCTCACCACAACAGCTGAACACTGAAGCTTTCTTT. Translating gives CASSPQQLNTEAFF. V is TRBV18 and J is TRBJ1-1; no definite D call. Germline V lookup: CDR1 KGHSH, CDR2 LQKENI. V was shortened by 1 base and J by 0 bases, with 6 bases between the two germline ends. The CDR3 is made up of 14 amino acids.

The V gene is TRBV6-4, the J gene TRBJ1-5; unclear D gene. Germline V lookup: CDR1 MRHNA, CDR2 SNTAGT. V was clipped by 0 bases and J by 5 bases, with 23 bases between them. The CDR3 runs to 19 residues. The CDR3 loop is CASSDSIHQQLRRDQPQHF. CDR3 nucleotide sequence: TGTGCCAGCAGTGACTCTATTCACCAGCAATTGCGGCGGGATCAGCCCCAGCATTTT.